The T cell receptor (beta chain) under discussion was sequenced for a study of blood T cell repertoires in COVID-19. Study-wide context: The study drew acute and convalescent COVID-19 samples from the United States, Italy and Spain.

The CDR3 runs to 13 residues. In germline, CDR1 is SGHTA, CDR2 FQGNSA. V shed 1 base and J shed 0 bases, with 4 bases lying between them. The data were produced by immunoSEQ multiplex PCR, yet TCRdb's version contains in-frame clones alone and is incomplete. The data hold 130,000 to 150,000 clones, with 84% observed a single time. Participants were aged roughly 18 to 90 years, lived in under 30 US areas, and enrolled virtually. Grouping used clinical history reported by participants in a survey and questionnaire. Participants classified as exposed had met a COVID-19 case within 2 weeks before study entry.

V is TRBV7-2 and J is TRBJ2-7; no reliable D call. Sequencing used PBMCs or T cells enriched from blood (not recorded which). The source of this sequence is a woman aged 45-60 years who had been exposed to COVID-19. The chain's CDR3 is CASSLGHSYEQYF. The DNA of the CDR3 is TGTGCCAGCAGCTTAGGACACTCCTACGAGCAGTACTTC. The full variable domain, completed using reference TRBV7-2 and TRBJ2-7, is GAGVSQSPSNKVTEKGKDVELRCDPISGHTALYWYRQSLGQGLEFLIYFQGNSAPDKSGLPSDRFSAERTGGSVSTLTIQRTQQEDSAVYLCASSLGHSYEQYFGPGTRLTVT.